Sequencing of this T cell receptor (beta chain) was carried out in a study of T cell changes during pregnancy in multiple sclerosis. The protocol was immunoSEQ multiplex PCR, while the TCRdb copy is restricted to in-frame clones and leaves out a portion. The table records tens of thousands of clones, approximately 90% of them present only once. This clone has more than one count but fewer than ten. The material sequenced was CD4+ T cells from peripheral blood mononuclear cells, taken in the first trimester of pregnancy. The TCR sequence derives from a female donor with multiple sclerosis, enrolled in a pregnancy study.

The CDR3 bases are TGTGCCTGGAGTATATTAGCGGGAAGAGGGGAGACCCAGTACTTC. It is translated as CAWSILAGRGETQYF. The chain is built from TRBV30 and TRBJ2-5; TRBD2 matches at 8 bases. CDR1 is GTSNPN, CDR2 SVGIG, per germline (reference sequence). The CDR3 covers 15 residues. Trimming removed 2 bases from V and 5 bases from J; junction bases left unmatched: 10.